This T cell receptor beta chain originates from a study of cytomegalovirus exposure and HLA in healthy donors. Researchers ran the PCR with 60 Vbeta and 13 Jbeta primers. Method: immunoSEQ multiplex PCR; TCRdb's copy keeps in-frame clones and lacks some. The table has under 200,000 clones, approximately 77% seen once. Germline CDR1 WNHNN, CDR2 SYGVQD (reference sequence). The CDR3 covers 14 residues. J gave up 4 bases and V 9 bases, and 6 bases lay outside the gene matches. As regards this clone: Its antigen is currently unknown. Other DNA sequences in the sample encode the same CDR3.

Study results and limitations: In vitro work confirmed that a few CMV-associated chains recognize CMV antigens. Sequencing likely produced, as an artifact, a cluster of highly shared sequence variants.

This chain links TRBV10-1 with TRBJ2-1, with 10 bases aligning to TRBD2. The sequenced sample was PBMCs. The TCR originated in a male donor in good health and CMV-seropositive. As DNA, the CDR3 is TGCGCCAGTTCTAGCGGGGGAGCGTACAATGAGCAGTTCTTC. Encoded protein: CASSSGGAYNEQFF.